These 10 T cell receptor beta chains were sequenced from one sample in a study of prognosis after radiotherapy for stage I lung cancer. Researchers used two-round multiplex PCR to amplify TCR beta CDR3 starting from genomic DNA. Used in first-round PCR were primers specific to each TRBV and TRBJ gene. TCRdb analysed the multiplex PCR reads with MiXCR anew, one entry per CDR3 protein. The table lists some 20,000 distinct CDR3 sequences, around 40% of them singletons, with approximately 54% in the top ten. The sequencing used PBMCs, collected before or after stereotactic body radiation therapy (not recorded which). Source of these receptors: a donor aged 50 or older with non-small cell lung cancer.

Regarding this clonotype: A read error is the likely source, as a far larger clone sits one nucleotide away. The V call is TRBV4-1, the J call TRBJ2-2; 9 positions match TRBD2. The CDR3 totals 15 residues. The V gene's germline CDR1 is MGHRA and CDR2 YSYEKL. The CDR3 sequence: CASSLSGRLTGELFF. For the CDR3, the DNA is TGTGCCAGCAGTCTAAGCGGGAGGCTCACCGGGGAGCTGTTTTTT.

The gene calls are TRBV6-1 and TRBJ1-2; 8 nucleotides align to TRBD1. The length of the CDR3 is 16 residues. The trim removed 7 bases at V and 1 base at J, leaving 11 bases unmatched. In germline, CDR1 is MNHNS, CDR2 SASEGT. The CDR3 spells CASTFHRGSHNYGYTF. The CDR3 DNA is TGTGCCAGCACCTTCCACAGGGGGAGCCATAACTATGGCTACACCTTC.

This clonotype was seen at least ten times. CDR3 nucleotides: TGCAGCGCTGAGATGGGCACTGAAGCTTTCTTT. Protein: CSAEMGTEAFF. The chain recombines TRBV29-1 with TRBJ1-1; D call uncertain. The V gene's germline CDR1 is SQVTM and CDR2 ANQGSEA. Trimming took 7 bases from V and 4 from J, leaving 10 bases between them. The CDR3 length is 11 residues.

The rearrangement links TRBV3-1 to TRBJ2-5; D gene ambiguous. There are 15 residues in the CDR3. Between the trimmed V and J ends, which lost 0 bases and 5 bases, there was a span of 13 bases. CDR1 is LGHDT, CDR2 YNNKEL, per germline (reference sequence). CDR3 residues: CASSQDAGPLETQYF. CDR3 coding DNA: TGTGCCAGCAGCCAAGATGCTGGCCCGTTGGAGACCCAGTACTTC.

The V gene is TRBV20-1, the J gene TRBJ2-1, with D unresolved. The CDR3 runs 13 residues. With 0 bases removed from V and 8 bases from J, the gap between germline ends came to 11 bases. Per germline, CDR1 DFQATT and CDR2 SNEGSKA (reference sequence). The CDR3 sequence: CSARELAIDEQFF. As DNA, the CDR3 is TGCAGTGCTAGAGAGCTGGCGATCGATGAGCAGTTCTTC.

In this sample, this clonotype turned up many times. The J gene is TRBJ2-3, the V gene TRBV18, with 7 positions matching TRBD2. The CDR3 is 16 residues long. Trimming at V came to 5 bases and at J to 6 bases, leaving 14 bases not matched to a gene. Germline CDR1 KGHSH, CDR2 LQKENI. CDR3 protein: CASSYPVAGASDTQYF. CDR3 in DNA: TGTGCCAGCTCATACCCGGTGGCGGGAGCGTCGGATACGCAGTATTTT.

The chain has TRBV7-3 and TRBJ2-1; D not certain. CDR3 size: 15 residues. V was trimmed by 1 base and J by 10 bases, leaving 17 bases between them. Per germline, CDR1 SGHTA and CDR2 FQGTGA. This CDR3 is CASSLIGIGTWEQFF. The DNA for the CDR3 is TGTGCCAGCAGCTTAATAGGAATAGGTACATGGGAGCAGTTCTTC.

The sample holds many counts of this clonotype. CDR3 amino acids: CASSPSGQMSYEQYF. The DNA of the CDR3 is TGTGCCAGCAGCCCCTCGGGACAGATGTCCTACGAGCAGTACTTC. The chain couples TRBV11-3 to TRBJ2-7; TRBD1 agrees at 7 bases. This CDR3 contains 15 residues. V trimming: 5 bases; J trimming: 1 base; junction bases outside the gene matches: 8. Germline CDR1 is SGHNT and CDR2 is YENEEA. The entire variable domain, with the rest obtained from reference TRBV11-3 and TRBJ2-7, is as follows: EAGVVQSPRYKIIEKKQPVAFWCNPISGHNTLYWYLQNLGQGPELLIRYENEEAVDDSQLPKDRFSAERLKGVDSTLKIQPAELGDSAVYLCASSPSGQMSYEQYFGPGTRLTVT.

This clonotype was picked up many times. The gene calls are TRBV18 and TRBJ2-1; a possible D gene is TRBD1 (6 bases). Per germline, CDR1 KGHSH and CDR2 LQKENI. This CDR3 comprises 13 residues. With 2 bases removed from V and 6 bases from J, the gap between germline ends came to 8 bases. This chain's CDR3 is CASSPDRPNEQFF. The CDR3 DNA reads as TGTGCCAGCTCACCAGACAGGCCCAATGAGCAGTTCTTC.

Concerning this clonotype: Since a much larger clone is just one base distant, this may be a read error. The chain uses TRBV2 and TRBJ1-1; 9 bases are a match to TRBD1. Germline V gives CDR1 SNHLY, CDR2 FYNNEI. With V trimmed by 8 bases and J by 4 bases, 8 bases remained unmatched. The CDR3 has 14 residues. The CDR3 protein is CASRATGGVTEAFF. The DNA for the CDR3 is TGTGCCAGCCGGGCAACAGGGGGCGTCACTGAAGCTTTCTTT.